Listed below are T cell receptor beta chains from one sample, sequenced in a study of blood T cell repertoires in COVID-19. Data came from immunoSEQ multiplex PCR; TCRdb stores just in-frame clones and leaves some out. The table lists fewer than 250,000 clones, 92% of them singletons. Sequencing was performed on peripheral blood. These receptor sequences come from a man aged 25 to 45 with COVID-19, enrolled during active disease. The CDR3 runs from the conserved cysteine through the conserved F or W. D genes are given only for firm matches. Expanded clones are given a class, and other clones once, few, many or no size at all.

length | size | J | D | V | CDR3 | DNA
13 | NA | TRBJ2-4 | NA | TRBV27 | CASSLAAKNIQYF | TGTGCCAGCAGTTTAGCCGCGAAAAACATTCAGTACTTC
15 | NA | TRBJ1-2 | TRBD1 | TRBV6-5 | CASRDRDRGSDGYTF | TGTGCCAGCAGAGACCGGGACAGGGGGTCGGATGGCTACACCTTC
15 | NA | TRBJ1-5 | NA | TRBV19 | CASGDTQLYNQPQHF | TGTGCCAGTGGTGACACACAGCTATACAATCAGCCCCAGCATTTT
14 | NA | TRBJ2-5 | TRBD1 | TRBV6-5 | CASSSRDRVETQYF | TGTGCCAGCAGTTCCCGGGACAGGGTAGAGACCCAGTACTTC
16 | NA | TRBJ2-1 | TRBD1 | TRBV10-1 | CASSELKGAAAGEQFF | TGCGCCAGCAGTGAGCTGAAGGGGGCAGCGGCCGGGGAGCAGTTCTTC
15 | NA | TRBJ1-2 | NA | TRBV6-5 | CASSYLFTGNYGYTF | TGTGCCAGCAGTTACTTATTCACAGGGAACTATGGCTACACCTTC
14 | NA | TRBJ2-7 | NA | TRBV2 | CASSEGARGYEQYF | TGTGCCAGCAGTGAAGGGGCAAGGGGATACGAGCAGTACTTC
16 | NA | TRBJ2-6 | NA | TRBV3-1/TRBV3-2 | CASSQAWGAGANVLTF | TGTGCCAGCAGCCAAGCGTGGGGCGCTGGGGCCAACGTCCTGACTTTC
13 | NA | TRBJ1-5 | NA | TRBV30 | CAWSDGGNQPQHF | TGTGCCTGGAGTGACGGAGGGAATCAGCCCCAGCATTTT
17 | NA | TRBJ1-2 | TRBD1 | TRBV4-1 | CASSQDLGTGDNYGYTF | TGCGCCAGCAGCCAAGATCTTGGGACAGGGGATAACTATGGCTACACCTTC
14 | NA | TRBJ1-6 | TRBD1 | TRBV5-6 | CASSSRDRNSPLHF | TGTGCCAGCAGCTCCCGGGACAGGAATTCACCCCTCCACTTT
14 | NA | TRBJ1-2 | TRBD1 | TRBV27 | CASSLRGQDYGYTF | TGTGCCAGCAGTCTCCGGGGACAGGACTATGGCTACACCTTC
13 | NA | TRBJ2-3 | TRBD2 | TRBV6-5 | CASGGTSGETQYF | TGTGCCAGCGGAGGGACGAGCGGGGAGACGCAGTATTTT
14 | NA | TRBJ2-7 | NA | TRBV3-1/TRBV3-2 | CASSQGIGAYEQYF | TGTGCCAGCAGCCAAGGCATAGGGGCCTACGAGCAGTACTTC
14 | NA | TRBJ1-5 | NA | TRBV27 | CASSLRGFHQPQHF | TGTGCCAGCAGTTTACGGGGTTTCCATCAGCCCCAGCATTTT
13 | NA | TRBJ1-1 | TRBD1 | TRBV30 | CAWEGQGNTEAFF | TGTGCCTGGGAGGGACAGGGCAACACTGAAGCTTTCTTT
14 | NA | TRBJ2-7 | NA | TRBV6-5 | CASSYSGGRWEQYF | TGTGCCAGCAGTTATTCGGGGGGCCGTTGGGAGCAGTACTTC
14 | NA | TRBJ2-5 | NA | TRBV25-1 | CASSDFRAGGTQYF | TGTGCCAGCAGTGATTTCCGGGCAGGAGGGACCCAGTACTTC
14 | NA | TRBJ1-2 | NA | TRBV5-1 | CASSFRDTNYGYTF | TGCGCCAGCAGCTTCAGGGACACTAACTATGGCTACACCTTC
15 | NA | TRBJ2-5 | NA | TRBV7-2 | CASSLVPGVLETQYF | TGTGCCAGCAGCTTAGTTCCTGGAGTATTGGAGACCCAGTACTTC
14 | few | TRBJ1-4 | NA | TRBV19 | CASSTSIGVGKLFF | TGTGCCAGTAGTACCAGCATAGGGGTTGGGAAACTGTTTTTT
12 | NA | TRBJ2-7 | NA | TRBV3-1/TRBV3-2 | CASSQVSGEQYF | TGTGCCAGCAGCCAAGTTTCGGGCGAGCAGTACTTC
13 | NA | TRBJ2-1 | TRBD2 | TRBV7-3 | CASSSSSGNEQFF | TGTGCCAGCAGCTCCTCTAGCGGCAATGAGCAGTTCTTC
13 | NA | TRBJ1-5 | TRBD1 | TRBV12-3/TRBV12-4 | CASSGQGPQPQHF | TGTGCCAGCAGTGGACAGGGGCCTCAGCCCCAGCATTTT
12 | NA | TRBJ1-2 | NA | TRBV29-1 | CSVVHSSYGYTF | TGCAGCGTTGTTCACAGTTCCTATGGCTACACCTTC
14 | NA | TRBJ2-3 | NA | TRBV2 | CASNPGVRTDTQYF | TGTGCCAGCAACCCGGGGGTGCGCACAGATACGCAGTATTTT
19 | NA | TRBJ1-1 | TRBD1 | TRBV28 | CASSTLVGQGPFRNTEAFF | TGTGCCAGCAGTACCCTCGTCGGACAGGGACCCTTTAGGAACACTGAAGCTTTCTTT
14 | NA | TRBJ1-1 | NA | TRBV5-1 | CASSLGTDNTEAFF | TGCGCCAGCAGCTTGGGGACAGATAACACTGAAGCTTTCTTT
17 | NA | TRBJ1-2 | TRBD1 | TRBV24-1 | CATSDSTDREINYGYTF | TGTGCCACCAGTGATTCGACGGACAGGGAGATTAACTATGGCTACACCTTC
14 | NA | TRBJ2-7 | NA | TRBV9 | CASSKGGQGFEQYF | TGTGCCAGCAGCAAAGGAGGGCAGGGTTTCGAGCAGTACTTC
15 | NA | TRBJ1-5 | NA | TRBV4-1 | CASSQGTAMYQPQHF | TGCGCCAGCAGCCAAGGGACAGCCATGTATCAGCCCCAGCATTTT
16 | few | TRBJ1-1 | TRBD1 | TRBV27 | CASSLSKWTGGTEAFF | TGTGCCAGCAGTTTGAGTAAGTGGACAGGGGGTACTGAAGCTTTCTTT